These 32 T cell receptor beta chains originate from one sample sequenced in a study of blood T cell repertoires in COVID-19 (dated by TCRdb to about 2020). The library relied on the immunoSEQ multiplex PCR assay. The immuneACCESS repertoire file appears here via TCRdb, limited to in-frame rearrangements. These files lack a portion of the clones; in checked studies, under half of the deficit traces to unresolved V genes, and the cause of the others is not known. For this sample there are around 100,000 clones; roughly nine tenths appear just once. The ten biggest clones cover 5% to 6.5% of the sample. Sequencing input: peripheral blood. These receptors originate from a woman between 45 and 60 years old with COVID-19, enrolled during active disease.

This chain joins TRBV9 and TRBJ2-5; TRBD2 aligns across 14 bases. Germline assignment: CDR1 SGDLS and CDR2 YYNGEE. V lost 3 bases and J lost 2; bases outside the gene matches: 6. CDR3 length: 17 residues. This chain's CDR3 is CASSGGTSGGRQETQYF. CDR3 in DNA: TGTGCCAGCAGCGGTGGGACTAGCGGGGGTCGACAAGAGACCCAGTACTTC.

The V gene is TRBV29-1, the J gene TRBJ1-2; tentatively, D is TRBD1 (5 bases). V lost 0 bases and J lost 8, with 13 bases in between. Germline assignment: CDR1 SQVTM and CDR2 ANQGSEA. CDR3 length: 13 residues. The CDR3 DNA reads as TGCAGCGTTGAAGATAGATGGGGGGAAGGCTACACCTTC. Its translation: CSVEDRWGEGYTF.

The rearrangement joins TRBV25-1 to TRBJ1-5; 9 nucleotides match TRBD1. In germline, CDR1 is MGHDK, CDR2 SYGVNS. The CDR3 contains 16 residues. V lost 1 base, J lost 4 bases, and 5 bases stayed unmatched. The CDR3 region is CASSEWGDRENQPQHF. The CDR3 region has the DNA TGTGCCAGCAGTGAATGGGGGGACAGGGAAAATCAGCCCCAGCATTTT.

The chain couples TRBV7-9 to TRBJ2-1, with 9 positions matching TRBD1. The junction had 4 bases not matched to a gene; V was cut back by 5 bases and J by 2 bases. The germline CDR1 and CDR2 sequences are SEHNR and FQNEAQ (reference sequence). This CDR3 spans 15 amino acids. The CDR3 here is CASSTGQGTYNEQFF. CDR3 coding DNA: TGTGCCAGCAGCACGGGACAGGGAACCTACAATGAGCAGTTCTTC.

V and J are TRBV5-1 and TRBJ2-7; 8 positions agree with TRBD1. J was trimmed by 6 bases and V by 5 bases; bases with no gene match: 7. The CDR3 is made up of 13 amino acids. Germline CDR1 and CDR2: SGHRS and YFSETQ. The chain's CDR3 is CASRGQGTGEQYF. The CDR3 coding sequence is TGCGCCAGCAGAGGACAGGGAACTGGCGAGCAGTACTTC.

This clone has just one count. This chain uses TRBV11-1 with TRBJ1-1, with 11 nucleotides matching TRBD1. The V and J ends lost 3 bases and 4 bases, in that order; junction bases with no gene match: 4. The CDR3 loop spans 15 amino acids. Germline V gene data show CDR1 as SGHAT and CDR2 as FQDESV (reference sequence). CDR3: CASSFSDRGPTEAFF. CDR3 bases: TGTGCCAGCAGCTTCTCGGACAGGGGGCCCACTGAAGCTTTCTTT.

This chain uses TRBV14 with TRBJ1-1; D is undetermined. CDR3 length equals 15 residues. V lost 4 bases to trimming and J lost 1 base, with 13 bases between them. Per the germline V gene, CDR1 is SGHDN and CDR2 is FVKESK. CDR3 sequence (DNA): TGTGCCAGCAGCCCTTCGGTCTCCCAGAACACTGAAGCTTTCTTT. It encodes CASSPSVSQNTEAFF.

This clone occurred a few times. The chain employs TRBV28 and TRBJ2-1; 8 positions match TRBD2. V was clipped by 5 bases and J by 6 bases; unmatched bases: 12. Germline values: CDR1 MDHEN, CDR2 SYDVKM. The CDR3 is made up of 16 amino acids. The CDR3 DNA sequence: TGTGCCAGCAGTCCCCCCCACTCCGGGGGGGCCAATGAGCAGTTCTTC. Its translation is CASSPPHSGGANEQFF.

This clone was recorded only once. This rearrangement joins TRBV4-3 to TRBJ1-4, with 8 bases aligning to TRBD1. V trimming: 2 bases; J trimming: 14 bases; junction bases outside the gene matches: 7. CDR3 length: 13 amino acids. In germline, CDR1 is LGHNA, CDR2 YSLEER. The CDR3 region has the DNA TGCGCCAGCAGCCAAACCTCACAGGGGGGTCTGTTTTTT. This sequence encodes CASSQTSQGGLFF.

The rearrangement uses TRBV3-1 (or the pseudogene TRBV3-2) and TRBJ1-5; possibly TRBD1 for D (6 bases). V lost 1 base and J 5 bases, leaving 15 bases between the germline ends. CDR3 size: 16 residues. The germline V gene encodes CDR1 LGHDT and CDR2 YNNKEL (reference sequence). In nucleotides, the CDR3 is TGTGCCAGCAGCCAAGTTTTTGGGGGCGAAGATCAGCCCCAGCATTTT. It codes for CASSQVFGGEDQPQHF.

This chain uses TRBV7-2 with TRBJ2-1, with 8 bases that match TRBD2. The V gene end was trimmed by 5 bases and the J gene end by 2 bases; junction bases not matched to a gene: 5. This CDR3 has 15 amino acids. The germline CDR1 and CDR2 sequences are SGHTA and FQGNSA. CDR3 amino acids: CASSKAGVTYNEQFF. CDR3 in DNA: TGTGCCAGCAGCAAAGCGGGGGTGACCTACAATGAGCAGTTCTTC. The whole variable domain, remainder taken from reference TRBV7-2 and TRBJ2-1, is GAGVSQSPSNKVTEKGKDVELRCDPISGHTALYWYRQSLGQGLEFLIYFQGNSAPDKSGLPSDRFSAERTGGSVSTLTIQRTQQEDSAVYLCASSKAGVTYNEQFFGPGTRLTVL.

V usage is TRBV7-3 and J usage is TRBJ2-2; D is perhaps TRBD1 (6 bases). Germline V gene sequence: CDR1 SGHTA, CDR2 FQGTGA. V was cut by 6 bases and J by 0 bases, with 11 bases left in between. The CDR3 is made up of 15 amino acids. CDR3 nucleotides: TGTGCCAGCAGGGAAGGGACACCGAACACCGGGGAGCTGTTTTTT. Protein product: CASREGTPNTGELFF.

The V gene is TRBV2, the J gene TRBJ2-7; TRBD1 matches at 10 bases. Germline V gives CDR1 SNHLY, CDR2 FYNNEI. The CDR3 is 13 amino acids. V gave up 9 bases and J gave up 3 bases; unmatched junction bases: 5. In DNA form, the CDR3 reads TGTGCCAGGGGACAGGGGCAATTCTACGAGCAGTACTTC. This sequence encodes CARGQGQFYEQYF.

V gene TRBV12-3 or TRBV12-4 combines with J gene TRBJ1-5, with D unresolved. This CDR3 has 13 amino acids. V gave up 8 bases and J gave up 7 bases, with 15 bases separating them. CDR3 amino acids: CASRAGQRQPQHF. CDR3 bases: TGTGCCAGCCGCGCCGGGCAGCGGCAGCCCCAGCATTTT.

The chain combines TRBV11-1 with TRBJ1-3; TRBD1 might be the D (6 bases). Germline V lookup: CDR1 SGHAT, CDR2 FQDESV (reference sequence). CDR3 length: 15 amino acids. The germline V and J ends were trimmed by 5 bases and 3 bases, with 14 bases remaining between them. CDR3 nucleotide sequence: TGTGCCAGCAGCCTTTCAGGGGCCGATGGAAACACCATATATTTT. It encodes CASSLSGADGNTIYF.

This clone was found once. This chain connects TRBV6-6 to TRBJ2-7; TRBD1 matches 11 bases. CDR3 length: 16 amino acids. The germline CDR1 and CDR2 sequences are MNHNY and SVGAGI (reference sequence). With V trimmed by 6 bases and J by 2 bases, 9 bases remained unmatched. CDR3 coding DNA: TGTGCCAGCAGCCCCGGGACAGGGGGGGGTCCCTACGAGCAGTACTTC. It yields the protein CASSPGTGGGPYEQYF.

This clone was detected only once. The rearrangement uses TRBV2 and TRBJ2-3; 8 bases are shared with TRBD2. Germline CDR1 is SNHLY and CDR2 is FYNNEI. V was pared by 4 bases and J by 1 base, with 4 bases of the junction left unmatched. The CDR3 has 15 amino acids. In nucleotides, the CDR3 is TGTGCCAGCAGTGTAAGGCGGGGGGGCACAGATACGCAGTATTTT. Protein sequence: CASSVRRGGTDTQYF.

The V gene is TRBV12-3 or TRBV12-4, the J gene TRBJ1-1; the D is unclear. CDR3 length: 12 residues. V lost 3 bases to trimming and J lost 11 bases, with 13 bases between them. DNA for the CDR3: TGTGCCAGCAGTTTTGCCCGAGGAGCGGCTTTCTTT. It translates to CASSFARGAAFF.

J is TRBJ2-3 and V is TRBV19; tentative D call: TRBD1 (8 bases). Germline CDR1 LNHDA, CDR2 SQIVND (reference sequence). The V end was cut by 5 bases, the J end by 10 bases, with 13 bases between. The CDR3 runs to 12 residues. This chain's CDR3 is CASSETGGAQYF. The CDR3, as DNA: TGTGCCAGTAGTGAAACAGGGGGGGCGCAGTATTTT.

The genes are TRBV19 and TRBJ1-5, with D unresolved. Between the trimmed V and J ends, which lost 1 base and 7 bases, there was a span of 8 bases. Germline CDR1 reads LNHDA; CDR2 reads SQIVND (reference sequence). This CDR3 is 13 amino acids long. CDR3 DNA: TGTGCCAGTAGTATAGGGGCAGTCCAGCCCCAGCATTTT. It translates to CASSIGAVQPQHF.

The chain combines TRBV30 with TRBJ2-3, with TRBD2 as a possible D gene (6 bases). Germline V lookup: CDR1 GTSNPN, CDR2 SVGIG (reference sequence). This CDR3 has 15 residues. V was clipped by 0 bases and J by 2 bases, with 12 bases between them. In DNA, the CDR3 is TGTGCCTGGAGTGTAGGGGCGGGGATCACAGATACGCAGTATTTT. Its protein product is CAWSVGAGITDTQYF.

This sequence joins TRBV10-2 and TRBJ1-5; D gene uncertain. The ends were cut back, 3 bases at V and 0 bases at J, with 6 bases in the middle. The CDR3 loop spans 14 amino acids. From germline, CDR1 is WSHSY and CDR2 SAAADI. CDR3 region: CASSDSDSNQPQHF. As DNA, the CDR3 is TGCGCCAGCAGTGACAGCGATAGCAATCAGCCCCAGCATTTT.

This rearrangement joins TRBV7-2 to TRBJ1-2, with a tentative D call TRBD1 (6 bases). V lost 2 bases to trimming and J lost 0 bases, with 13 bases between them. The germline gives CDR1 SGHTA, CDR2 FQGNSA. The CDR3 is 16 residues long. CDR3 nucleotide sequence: TGTGCCAGCAGCTTAACAGGGACGGGCGCTAACTATGGCTACACCTTC. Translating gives CASSLTGTGANYGYTF.

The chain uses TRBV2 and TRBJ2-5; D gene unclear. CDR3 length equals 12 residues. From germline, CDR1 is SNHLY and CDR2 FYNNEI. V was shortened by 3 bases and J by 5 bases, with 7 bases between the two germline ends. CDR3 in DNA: TGTGCCAGCAGTGATCTCGGGGAGACCCAGTACTTC. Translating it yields CASSDLGETQYF. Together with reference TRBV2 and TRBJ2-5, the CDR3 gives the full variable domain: EPEVTQTPSHQVTQMGQEVILRCVPISNHLYFYWYRQILGQKVEFLVSFYNNEISEKSEIFDDQFSVERPDGSNFTLKIRSTKLEDSAMYFCASSDLGETQYFGPGTRLLVL.

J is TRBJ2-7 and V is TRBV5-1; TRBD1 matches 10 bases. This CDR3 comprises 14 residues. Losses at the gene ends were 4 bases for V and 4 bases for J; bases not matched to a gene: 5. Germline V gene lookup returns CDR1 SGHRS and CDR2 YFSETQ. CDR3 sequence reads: CASSHRTGGYEQYF. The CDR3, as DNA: TGCGCCAGCAGCCATCGGACAGGGGGGTACGAGCAGTACTTC.

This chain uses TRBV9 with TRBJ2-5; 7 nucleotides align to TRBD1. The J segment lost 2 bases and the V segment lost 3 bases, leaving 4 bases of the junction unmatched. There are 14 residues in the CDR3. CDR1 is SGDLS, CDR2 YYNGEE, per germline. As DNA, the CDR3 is TGTGCCAGCAGCGCCCGGGACAGTCAAGAGACCCAGTACTTC. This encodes CASSARDSQETQYF.

CDR3 coding DNA: TGTGCCAGCAGCTTAGAAGAGGGTGGGTATGGCTACACCTTC. Protein product: CASSLEEGGYGYTF. The chain is built from TRBV7-9 and TRBJ1-2; D call uncertain. With 1 base removed from V and 5 bases from J, the gap between germline ends came to 11 bases. Germline lookup yields CDR1 SEHNR and CDR2 FQNEAQ (reference sequence). The CDR3 extends over 14 amino acids.

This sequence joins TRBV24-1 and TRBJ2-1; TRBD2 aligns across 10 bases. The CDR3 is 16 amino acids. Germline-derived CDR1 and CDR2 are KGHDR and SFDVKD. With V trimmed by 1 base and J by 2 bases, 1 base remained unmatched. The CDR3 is CATSDLAGGTYNEQFF. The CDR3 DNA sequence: TGTGCCACCAGTGATTTAGCGGGGGGGACCTACAATGAGCAGTTCTTC.

Here the CDR3 reads CASTYHSRGNTGELFF. The CDR3 bases are TGCGCCAGCACCTATCACAGCAGGGGGAACACCGGGGAGCTGTTTTTT. The V gene is TRBV5-1, the J gene TRBJ2-2; TRBD1 might be the D (6 bases). CDR1 SGHRS and CDR2 YFSETQ come from the germline V gene. V was cut by 6 bases and J by 1 base, with 16 bases left in between. The CDR3 has 16 amino acids.

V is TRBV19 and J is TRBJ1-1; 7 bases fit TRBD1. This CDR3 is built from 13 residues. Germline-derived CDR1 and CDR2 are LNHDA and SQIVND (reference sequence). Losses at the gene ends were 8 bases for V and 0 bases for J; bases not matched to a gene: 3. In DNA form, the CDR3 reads TGTGCCAGTGGGGACAGCTTGAACACTGAAGCTTTCTTT. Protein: CASGDSLNTEAFF.

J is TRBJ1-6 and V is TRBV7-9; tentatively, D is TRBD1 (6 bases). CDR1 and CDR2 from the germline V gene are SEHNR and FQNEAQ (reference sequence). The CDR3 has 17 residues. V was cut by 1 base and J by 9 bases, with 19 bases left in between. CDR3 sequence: CASSLGTDILSGSPLHF. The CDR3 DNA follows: TGTGCCAGCAGCTTAGGGACAGACATCCTATCAGGTTCACCCCTCCACTTT.

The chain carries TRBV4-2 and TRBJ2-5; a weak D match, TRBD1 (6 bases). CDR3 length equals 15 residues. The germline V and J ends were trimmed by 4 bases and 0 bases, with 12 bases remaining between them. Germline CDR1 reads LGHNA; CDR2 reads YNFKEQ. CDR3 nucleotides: TGTGCCAGCAGCCGAGGCCGGGACAACCAAGAGACCCAGTACTTC. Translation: CASSRGRDNQETQYF.